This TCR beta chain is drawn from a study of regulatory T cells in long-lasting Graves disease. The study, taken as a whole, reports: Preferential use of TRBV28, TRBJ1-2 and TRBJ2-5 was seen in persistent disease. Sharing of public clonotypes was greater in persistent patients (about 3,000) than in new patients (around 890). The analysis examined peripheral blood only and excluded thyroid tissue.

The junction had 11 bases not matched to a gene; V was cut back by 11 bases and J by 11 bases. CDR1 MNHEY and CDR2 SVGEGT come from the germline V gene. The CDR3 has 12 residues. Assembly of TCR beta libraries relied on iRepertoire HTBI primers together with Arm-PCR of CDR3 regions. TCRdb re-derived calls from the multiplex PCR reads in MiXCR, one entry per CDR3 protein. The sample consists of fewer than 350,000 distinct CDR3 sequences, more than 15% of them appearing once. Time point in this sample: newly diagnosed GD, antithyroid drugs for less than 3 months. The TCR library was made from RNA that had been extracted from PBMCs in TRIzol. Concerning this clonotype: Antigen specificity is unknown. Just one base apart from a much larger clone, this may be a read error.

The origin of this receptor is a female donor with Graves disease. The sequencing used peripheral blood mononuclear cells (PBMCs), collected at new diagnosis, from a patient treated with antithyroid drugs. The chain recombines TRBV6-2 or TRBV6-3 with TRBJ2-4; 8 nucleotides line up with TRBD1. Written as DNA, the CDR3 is TGTGCCTCTGGACAGGGAAGGAGTCTTCAGTACTTC. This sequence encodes CASGQGRSLQYF.